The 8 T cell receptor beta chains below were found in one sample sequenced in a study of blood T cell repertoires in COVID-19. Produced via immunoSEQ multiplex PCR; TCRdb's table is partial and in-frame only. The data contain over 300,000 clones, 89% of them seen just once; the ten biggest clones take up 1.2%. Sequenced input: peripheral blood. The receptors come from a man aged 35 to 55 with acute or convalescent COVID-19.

CDR3 loop: CASSPGGSNQPQHF. The CDR3 nucleotides read TGTGCCAGCAGCCCTGGCGGGAGCAATCAGCCCCAGCATTTT. The J gene is TRBJ1-5, the V gene TRBV7-9; D is ambiguous. From germline, CDR1 is SEHNR and CDR2 FQNEAQ (reference sequence). This CDR3 has 14 amino acids. Trimming cost V 5 bases and J 1 base, with 9 bases left between them.

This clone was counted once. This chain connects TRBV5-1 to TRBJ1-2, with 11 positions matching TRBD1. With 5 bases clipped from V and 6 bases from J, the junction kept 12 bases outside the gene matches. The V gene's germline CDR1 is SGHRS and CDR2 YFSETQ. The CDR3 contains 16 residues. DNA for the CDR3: TGCGCCAGCAGTGGAAGGACAGGGGGCGTTTCGCATGGCTACACCTTC. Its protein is CASSGRTGGVSHGYTF.

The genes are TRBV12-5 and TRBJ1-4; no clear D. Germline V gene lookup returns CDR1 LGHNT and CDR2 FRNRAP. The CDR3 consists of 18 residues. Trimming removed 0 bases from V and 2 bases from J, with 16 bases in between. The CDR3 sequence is CASGLVRGGMGTNEKLFF. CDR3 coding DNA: TGTGCTAGTGGTTTGGTACGAGGAGGCATGGGGACTAATGAAAAACTGTTTTTT.

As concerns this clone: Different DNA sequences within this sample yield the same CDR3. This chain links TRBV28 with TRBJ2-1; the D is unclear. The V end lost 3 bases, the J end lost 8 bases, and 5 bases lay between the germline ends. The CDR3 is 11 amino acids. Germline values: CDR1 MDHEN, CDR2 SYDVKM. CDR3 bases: TGTGCCAGCAGTTTGTCGTATGAGCAGTTCTTC. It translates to CASSLSYEQFF. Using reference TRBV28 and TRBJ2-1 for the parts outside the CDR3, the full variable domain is DVKVTQSSRYLVKRTGEKVFLECVQDMDHENMFWYRQDPGLGLRLIYFSYDVKMKEKGDIPEGYSVSREKKERFSLILESASTNQTSMYLCASSLSYEQFFGPGTRLTVL.

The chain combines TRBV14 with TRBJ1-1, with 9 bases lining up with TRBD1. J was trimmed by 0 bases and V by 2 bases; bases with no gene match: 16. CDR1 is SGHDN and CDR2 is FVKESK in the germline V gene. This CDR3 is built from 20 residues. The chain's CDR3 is CASSQYYRTGEGPMNTEAFF. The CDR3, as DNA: TGTGCCAGCAGCCAATATTATCGGACAGGGGAAGGGCCCATGAACACTGAAGCTTTCTTT.

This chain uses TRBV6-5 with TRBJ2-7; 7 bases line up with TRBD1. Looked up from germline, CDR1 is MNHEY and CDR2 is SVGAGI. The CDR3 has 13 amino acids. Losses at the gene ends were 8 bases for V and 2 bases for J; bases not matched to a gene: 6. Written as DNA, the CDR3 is TGTGCCAGCGGCTGGCAGGGGGCCTACGAGCAGTACTTC. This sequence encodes CASGWQGAYEQYF.

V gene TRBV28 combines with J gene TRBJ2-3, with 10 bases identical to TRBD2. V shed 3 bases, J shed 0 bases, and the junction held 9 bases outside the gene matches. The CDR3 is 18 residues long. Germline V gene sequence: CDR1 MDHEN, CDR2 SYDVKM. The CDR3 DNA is TGTGCCAGCAGTTTTCCGTTAGCGGGGGGCTATAGCACAGATACGCAGTATTTT. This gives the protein CASSFPLAGGYSTDTQYF.

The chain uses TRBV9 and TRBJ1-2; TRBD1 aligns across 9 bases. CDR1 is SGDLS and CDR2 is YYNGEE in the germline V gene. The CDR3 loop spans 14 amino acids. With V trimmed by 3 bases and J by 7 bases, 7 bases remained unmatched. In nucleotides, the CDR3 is TGTGCCAGCAGCGGGACAGGGGCGCCAGGTGGCTACACCTTC. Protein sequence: CASSGTGAPGGYTF.